This T cell receptor beta chain was profiled in a study of T cells in Graves' hyperthyroidism and ophthalmopathy. Study as a whole: Upon initial diagnosis and before any treatment, peripheral blood was collected.

The diagnostic basis comprised clinical symptoms, serum thyroxine and TRAb, thyroid ultrasound and orbital computed tomography. Per germline, CDR1 MDHEN and CDR2 SYDVKM. The CDR3 length is 13 residues. This clonotype has just a few counts. The TCR beta CDR3 regions underwent amplification using RNA transcripts as the source. HTBI primers were employed in a first-round RT-PCR of the TCR CDR3. TCRdb reanalysed the multiplex PCR reads using MiXCR and keeps one entry per CDR3 protein. Here the sample spans under 650,000 distinct CDR3 sequences, roughly 15% being singletons. This clonotype originated in a woman aged 25 to 39 with Graves' hyperthyroidism. What was sequenced was blood. The chain recombines TRBV28 with TRBJ1-4; the match to TRBD1 covers 7 bases. CDR3 in amino acids: CDRLGQANEKLFF. CDR3 sequence (DNA): TGTGACCGCTTAGGACAGGCTAATGAAAAACTGTTTTTT.